The rows below give T cell receptor beta chains drawn from one sample of a study of OX40 agonist ivuxolimab in advanced cancers. Here immunoSEQ multiplex PCR was the method, and the copy in TCRdb shows in-frame clones only, minus some. The profile shows 15,000 to 25,000 clones, about 76% of them singletons. The specimen comprised CD4+ or CD8+ T cells sorted from blood, sampled in a trial of the OX40 agonist ivuxolimab. The receptors were sampled from an adult with an advanced solid tumor such as melanoma, head and neck, liver or kidney cancer. Both conserved end residues are part of each CDR3. D genes are given only for firm matches. Size tells how often a clone was seen (once, few, many) or the class of an expanded clone, and some rows leave it out.

j_gene,v_gene,abundance,d_gene,CDR3nt,CDR3aa
TRBJ2-1,TRBV5-1,-,-,TGCGCCAGCAGCTTACCTGGAGCGGACAATGAGCAGTTCTTC,CASSLPGADNEQFF
TRBJ1-1,TRBV27,once,-,TGTGCCAGCAGTCTCACTGGGGAGTCTGAAGCTTTCTTT,CASSLTGESEAFF
TRBJ1-6,TRBV30,-,TRBD1,TGTGCCTGGAGTCAACAGGGGAATTCACCCCTCCACTTT,CAWSQQGNSPLHF
TRBJ2-1,TRBV6-5,-,-,TGTGCCAGCAGGGGCACCTCAGACAATGAGCAGTTCTTC,CASRGTSDNEQFF
TRBJ2-3,TRBV4-1,-,-,TGCGCCAGCAGCCAAGAATGGGGTCTAGCTAGGAATACGCAGTATTTT,CASSQEWGLARNTQYF
TRBJ2-7,TRBV4-3,-,-,TGCGCCAGCAGCCAAGACCCGGAACAGGGAAGCTACGAGCAGTACTTC,CASSQDPEQGSYEQYF
TRBJ1-2,TRBV5-6,-,TRBD1,TGTGCCAGCAGCTTAGGGACAGGGGCGACCTTAGATGGCTTC,CASSLGTGATLDGF
TRBJ2-1,TRBV9,-,-,TGTGCCAGCAGCGTAGGGTTCGGGAATGAGCAGTTCTTC,CASSVGFGNEQFF
TRBJ2-1,TRBV4-3,few,-,TGCGCCAGCAGCCATTTGGAGGTTGACAATGAGCAGTTCTTC,CASSHLEVDNEQFF
TRBJ2-1,TRBV7-6,-,TRBD1,TGTGCCAGCACCCGGACAGGGGTTTACAATGAGCAGTTCTTC,CASTRTGVYNEQFF
TRBJ2-1,TRBV4-3,-,-,TGCGCCAGCAGCCAAGAGTCCTTCTATGAGCAGTTCTTC,CASSQESFYEQFF
TRBJ1-5,TRBV6-5,-,TRBD1,TGTGCCAGCAGCGTACAGGGGAATCAGCCCCAGCATTTT,CASSVQGNQPQHF
TRBJ1-4,TRBV4-2,-,-,TGTGCCAGCAGCAACCCCGCGGGGTTAAATGAAAAACTGTTTTTT,CASSNPAGLNEKLFF
TRBJ2-1,TRBV15,once,-,TGTGCCACCAGCAGAGATGAGGGCGCCCTCTCCTACAATGAGCAGTTCTTC,CATSRDEGALSYNEQFF
TRBJ1-1,TRBV7-9,-,-,TGTGCCAGCACTCCCCGCCCCACATCTGAAGCTTTCTTT,CASTPRPTSEAFF
TRBJ2-1,TRBV25-1,once,TRBD2,TGTGCCAGCAGTGCACTAGCGGGAGACAATGAGCAGTTCTTC,CASSALAGDNEQFF
TRBJ2-2,TRBV7-9,-,-,TGTGCCAGCAGCTTAGCGGATGAGCTGTTTTTT,CASSLADELFF
TRBJ1-5,TRBV9,-,TRBD1,TGTGCCAGCAGCCCCCAGGGGGACAATCAGCCCCAGCATTTT,CASSPQGDNQPQHF
TRBJ2-1,TRBV6-4,-,-,TGTGCCAGCAGTGAATCCAGCTATCACTACAATGAGCAGTTCTTC,CASSESSYHYNEQFF
TRBJ2-1,TRBV11-2,-,-,TGTGCCAGCAGCTTAGGAACGGCCAATGAGCAGTTCTTC,CASSLGTANEQFF
TRBJ2-2,TRBV6-4,-,TRBD2,TGTGCCAGCAGTAGACTAGCGGGAGACACCGGGGAGCTGTTTTTT,CASSRLAGDTGELFF
TRBJ1-1,TRBV7-9,-,TRBD1,TGTGCCAGCAGCTCCCTAGGGGCGACAGGGATGGTCACTGAAGCTTTCTTT,CASSSLGATGMVTEAFF
TRBJ2-7,TRBV7-3,-,TRBD2,TGTGCCAGCAGTCCCGGGACTAGCGGTTACGAGCAGTACTTC,CASSPGTSGYEQYF
TRBJ1-4,TRBV19,large,TRBD1,TGTGCCAGTAGACCGCGGGACAGGGGGGCCACAACTAATGAAAAACTGTTTTTT,CASRPRDRGATTNEKLFF
TRBJ2-5,TRBV7-9,-,-,TGTGCCAGCAGCTTAGTAAGGAGTTTCCAAGAGACCCAGTACTTC,CASSLVRSFQETQYF
TRBJ1-1,TRBV6-5,-,-,TGTGCCAGCAGTTACCCCACAGAAGGGGGATGGCCTGAAGCTTTCTTT,CASSYPTEGGWPEAFF
TRBJ1-5,TRBV7-2,-,TRBD1,TGTGCCAGCAGCCTACGGACAGGGGATAGCAATCAGCCCCAGCATTTT,CASSLRTGDSNQPQHF
TRBJ2-3,TRBV28,-,-,TGTGCCAGCAGTTTACAGGTTGGGACTTCAAGCACAGATACGCAGTATTTT,CASSLQVGTSSTDTQYF
TRBJ1-4,TRBV28,large,TRBD1,TGTGCCAGCAGTTTGACAGGGCGTAATGAAAAACTGTTTTTT,CASSLTGRNEKLFF